The 21 T cell receptor beta chains presented below share a single source sample, sequenced in a study of OX40 agonist ivuxolimab in advanced cancers. Preparation of the library involved the immunoSEQ multiplex PCR assay. Entries here come from immuneACCESS through TCRdb and include only in-frame sequences with V and J called. Some clones fail to appear in such tables; in the studies checked, an unresolved V gene covers under half of the shortfall, and the cause of the remainder is unknown. This sample is represented by more than 10,000 clones; approximately 80% of them were singletons. The top ten constitute roughly 8.3% of the sample. Specimen: CD4+ or CD8+ T cells sorted from blood, collected in a trial of the OX40 agonist ivuxolimab. The origin of the receptors is an adult with an advanced solid tumor such as melanoma, head and neck, liver or kidney cancer.

This chain links TRBV5-5 with TRBJ2-5; TRBD1 is a possible D gene (7 bases). V dropped 4 bases and J dropped 7 bases, with 14 bases sitting between them. This CDR3 contains 13 residues. Germline V CDR1 and CDR2: SGHKS, YYEKEE (reference sequence). This CDR3 is CASSQGGRGTQYF. CDR3 nucleotide sequence: TGTGCCAGCAGCCAGGGGGGCCGGGGGACCCAGTACTTC.

The V gene is TRBV4-1, the J gene TRBJ2-1; D possibly corresponds to TRBD1 (5 bases). There are 13 residues in the CDR3. The V gene's germline CDR1 is MGHRA and CDR2 YSYEKL. Trimming stripped 4 bases from V and 9 bases from J, with 13 bases between. As DNA, the CDR3 is TGCGCCAGCAGCCGTCACAGGTACGGTGAGCAGTTCTTC. Its translation is CASSRHRYGEQFF.

J is TRBJ2-7 and V is TRBV19; 10 nucleotides line up with TRBD1. The germline V gene encodes CDR1 LNHDA and CDR2 SQIVND (reference sequence). CDR3 length equals 16 residues. The trim removed 5 bases at V and 4 bases at J, leaving 11 bases unmatched. CDR3: CASSSRKDRGAYEQYF. The CDR3 nucleotides read TGTGCCAGTAGTTCCAGGAAGGACAGGGGGGCATACGAGCAGTACTTC.

This clone was counted a few times. The V call is TRBV14, the J call TRBJ1-1; D is ambiguous. CDR1 is SGHDN, CDR2 FVKESK, per germline. This CDR3 comprises 14 residues. V lost 0 bases to trimming and J lost 1 base, with 6 bases between them. The CDR3 DNA reads as TGTGCCAGCAGCCAAGATTGGTCGAACACTGAAGCTTTCTTT. Residues: CASSQDWSNTEAFF.

V gene TRBV4-1 combines with J gene TRBJ1-2, with no clear D. Germline V lookup: CDR1 MGHRA, CDR2 YSYEKL. CDR3 size: 14 residues. V was clipped by 1 base and J by 2 bases, with 8 bases between them. CDR3 bases: TGCGCCAGCAGCCAAGCTCCGGCAAACTATGGCTACACCTTC. Its protein product is CASSQAPANYGYTF.

The chain uses TRBV5-5 and TRBJ2-5; D is ambiguous. The CDR3 is made up of 12 amino acids. V was clipped by 4 bases and J by 5 bases, with 9 bases between them. Germline CDR1 is SGHKS and CDR2 is YYEKEE (reference sequence). The CDR3 nucleotides read TGTGCCAGCAGCGGGCAGACGGAGACCCAGTACTTC. Translated: CASSGQTETQYF.

V and J are TRBV5-4 and TRBJ2-7; tentatively, D is TRBD2 (6 bases). The CDR3 runs to 14 residues. V gave up 1 base and J gave up 4 bases, with 12 bases separating them. Germline V CDR1 and CDR2: SGHNT, YYREEE (reference sequence). CDR3 coding DNA: TGTGCCAGCAGCTTGCGGGGGTCGGCTTACGAGCAGTACTTC. It is translated as CASSLRGSAYEQYF.

V and J are TRBV5-4 and TRBJ1-5, with D uncertain. CDR3 size: 14 residues. The germline V gene has CDR1 SGHNT and CDR2 YYREEE (reference sequence). Trimming shortened V by 4 bases and J by 0 bases, and 8 bases separated the two germline ends. CDR3 loop: CASSIINSNQPQHF. The CDR3 DNA reads TGTGCCAGCAGCATAATTAATAGCAATCAGCCCCAGCATTTT. Variable domain in full (rest from reference TRBV5-4 and TRBJ1-5): ETGVTQSPTHLIKTRGQQVTLRCSSQSGHNTVSWYQQALGQGPQFIFQYYREEENGRGNFPPRFSGLQFPNYSSELNVNALELDDSALYLCASSIINSNQPQHFGDGTRLSIL.

The chain combines TRBV27 with TRBJ2-7; TRBD1 aligns across 7 bases. The junction had 10 bases not matched to a gene; V was cut back by 5 bases and J by 0 bases. Germline V gives CDR1 MNHEY, CDR2 SMNVEV (reference sequence). The CDR3 covers 16 residues. The DNA for the CDR3 is TGTGCCAGCAGTCCCTCAACAGGGGCGGTCTCCTACGAGCAGTACTTC. Residues: CASSPSTGAVSYEQYF.

V is TRBV11-3 and J is TRBJ1-6; D unresolved. Between the trimmed V and J ends, which lost 5 bases and 8 bases, there was a span of 16 bases. Germline CDR1 reads SGHNT; CDR2 reads YENEEA. There are 15 residues in the CDR3. Here the CDR3 DNA reads TGTGCCAGCAGCCGACGAGGGCGGGTGGATTCACCCCTCCACTTT. Translation: CASSRRGRVDSPLHF.

This chain joins TRBV30 and TRBJ2-7; TRBD2 is a possible D gene (6 bases). The CDR3 sequence is 14 residues long. Trimming cost V 0 bases and J 6 bases, with 15 bases left between them. Germline assignment: CDR1 GTSNPN and CDR2 SVGIG (reference sequence). CDR3 in amino acids: CAWSVGGSGGEQYF. For the CDR3, the DNA is TGTGCCTGGAGTGTCGGCGGGTCCGGGGGCGAGCAGTACTTC.

This chain joins TRBV5-1 and TRBJ1-1; 9 positions agree with TRBD1. CDR1 and CDR2 (germline): SGHRS, YFSETQ. The trim removed 4 bases at V and 8 bases at J, leaving 12 bases unmatched. This CDR3 contains 15 residues. This CDR3 is CASSPKWTGEGEAFF. In nucleotides, the CDR3 is TGCGCCAGCAGCCCCAAATGGACAGGGGAAGGGGAAGCTTTCTTT.

The rearrangement uses TRBV6-1 and TRBJ2-5, with D possibly matching TRBD1 (5 bases). CDR3 length: 13 residues. The ends were cut back, 4 bases at V and 4 bases at J, with 10 bases in the middle. In germline, CDR1 is MNHNS, CDR2 SASEGT. For the CDR3, the DNA is TGTGCCAGCAGTGTCCCAGGGCGAGAGACCCAGTACTTC. Its translation: CASSVPGRETQYF.

V and J are TRBV19 and TRBJ1-2; D remains unclear. Germline V gene sequence: CDR1 LNHDA, CDR2 SQIVND (reference sequence). CDR3 size: 15 residues. V lost 5 bases and J 6 bases, leaving 19 bases between the germline ends. DNA of the CDR3: TGTGCCAGTAGTTCCCGGTACACGGATGCGGATGGCTACACCTTC. Protein sequence: CASSSRYTDADGYTF.

V and J are TRBV5-6 and TRBJ1-5; D gene uncertain. This CDR3 has 12 residues. The germline CDR1 and CDR2 sequences are SGHDT and YYEEEE. V was shortened by 4 bases and J by 7 bases, with 9 bases between the two germline ends. CDR3 protein: CASSTGGQPQHF. CDR3 coding DNA: TGTGCCAGCAGCACCGGAGGGCAGCCCCAGCATTTT.

This chain links TRBV2 with TRBJ2-3, with no clear D. Germline V gives CDR1 SNHLY, CDR2 FYNNEI. There are 12 residues in the CDR3. The V end lost 6 bases, the J end lost 4 bases, and 8 bases lay between the germline ends. CDR3 residues: CASSQGPDTQYF. CDR3 sequence (DNA): TGTGCCAGCAGCCAAGGGCCAGATACGCAGTATTTT.

The chain links TRBV2 to TRBJ1-2; 7 bases map to TRBD1. Unmatched junction bases numbered 13, after V lost 9 bases and J lost 3 bases. CDR3 length: 15 amino acids. Per germline, CDR1 SNHLY and CDR2 FYNNEI. The CDR3 DNA reads as TGTGCCAGTGGGCCGCAGGGGGGGCGGGACTATGGCTACACCTTC. It yields the protein CASGPQGGRDYGYTF.

This clone was seen only a few times. The chain is built from TRBV19 and TRBJ1-2; D is uncertain. V was shortened by 8 bases and J by 1 base, with 5 bases between the two germline ends. This CDR3 spans 11 amino acids. The germline V gene encodes CDR1 LNHDA and CDR2 SQIVND (reference sequence). The CDR3 sequence is CASRLNYGYTF. The CDR3 nucleotides read TGTGCCAGTCGCCTTAACTATGGCTACACCTTC.

The V gene is TRBV6-5, the J gene TRBJ1-1; 7 bases line up with TRBD1. After removal of 2 bases from V and 3 bases from J, the junction contained 6 bases not matched to a gene. This CDR3 spans 15 amino acids. Germline V gene sequence: CDR1 MNHEY, CDR2 SVGAGI. The CDR3 protein is CASSYRQGPDTEAFF. CDR3 nucleotide sequence: TGTGCCAGCAGTTACAGACAGGGTCCTGACACTGAAGCTTTCTTT.

The J gene is TRBJ1-1, the V gene TRBV4-2; D uncertain. This CDR3 is 14 amino acids long. In germline, CDR1 is LGHNA, CDR2 YNFKEQ. V was clipped by 7 bases and J by 3 bases, with 15 bases between them. In nucleotides, the CDR3 is TGTGCCAGCACCGTCGAGGAGGCTCACACTGAAGCTTTCTTT. Protein: CASTVEEAHTEAFF.

This rearrangement joins TRBV10-3 to TRBJ2-1, with 8 nucleotides matching TRBD2. J gave up 3 bases and V 4 bases, and 2 bases lay outside the gene matches. This CDR3 spans 14 amino acids. Germline V CDR1 and CDR2: ENHRY, SYGVKD. The CDR3 reads CAISGAGDYNEQFF. For the CDR3, the DNA is TGTGCCATCAGTGGAGCGGGGGACTACAATGAGCAGTTCTTC.